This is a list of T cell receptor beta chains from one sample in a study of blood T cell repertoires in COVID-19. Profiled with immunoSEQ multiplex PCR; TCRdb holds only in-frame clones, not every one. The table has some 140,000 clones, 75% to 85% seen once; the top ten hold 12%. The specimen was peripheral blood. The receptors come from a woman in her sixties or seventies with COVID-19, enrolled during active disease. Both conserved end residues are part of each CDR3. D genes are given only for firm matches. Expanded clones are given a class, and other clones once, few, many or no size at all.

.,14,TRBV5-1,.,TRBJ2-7,CASQEGGGFYEQYF,TGCGCCAGCCAAGAGGGGGGAGGGTTCTACGAGCAGTACTTC
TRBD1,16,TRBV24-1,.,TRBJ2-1,CATSDPGQDFRDEQFF,TGTGCCACCAGTGATCCCGGACAGGATTTTCGGGATGAGCAGTTCTTC
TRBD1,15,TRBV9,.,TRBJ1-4,CASSARGQTNEKLFF,TGTGCCAGCAGCGCCCGGGGACAGACAAATGAAAAACTGTTTTTT
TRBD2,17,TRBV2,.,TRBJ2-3,CASSEALAGASADTQYF,TGTGCCAGCAGTGAAGCACTAGCGGGGGCCTCAGCAGATACGCAGTATTTT
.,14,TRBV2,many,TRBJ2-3,CASSPQRATDTQYF,TGTGCCAGCAGTCCCCAGCGGGCCACAGATACGCAGTATTTT
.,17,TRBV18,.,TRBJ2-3,CASSPPRWDTSTDTQYF,TGTGCCAGCTCACCACCGAGGTGGGACACGAGCACAGATACGCAGTATTTT
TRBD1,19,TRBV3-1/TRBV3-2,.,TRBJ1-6,CASSQKQGVNLWDNSPLHF,TGTGCCAGCAGCCAAAAACAGGGGGTCAACCTGTGGGATAATTCACCCCTCCACTTT
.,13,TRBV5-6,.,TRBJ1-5,CASSLDRNQPQHF,TGTGCCAGCAGCTTAGACAGGAATCAGCCCCAGCATTTT
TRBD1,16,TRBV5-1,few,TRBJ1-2,CASSFGTAIKSDGYTF,TGCGCCAGCAGCTTTGGGACAGCTATTAAGAGCGATGGCTACACCTTC
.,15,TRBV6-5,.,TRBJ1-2,CASTSPAGELSGYTF,TGTGCCAGCACCTCCCCGGCAGGCGAGTTGAGTGGCTACACCTTC
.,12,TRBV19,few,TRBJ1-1,CASSIGTTEAFF,TGTGCCAGTAGTATAGGGACAACTGAAGCTTTCTTT
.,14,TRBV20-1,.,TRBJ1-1,CSASVPRGNTEAFF,TGCAGTGCTAGTGTTCCTAGGGGGAACACTGAAGCTTTCTTT
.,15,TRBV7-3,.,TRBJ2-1,CASSSSLSSYNEQFF,TGTGCCAGCAGCTCTTCACTGAGCTCCTACAATGAGCAGTTCTTC
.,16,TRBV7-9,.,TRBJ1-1,CASSLPPGQPNTEAFF,TGTGCCAGCAGCTTACCCCCCGGACAGCCGAACACTGAAGCTTTCTTT
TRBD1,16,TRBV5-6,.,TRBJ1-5,CASSTGWGQVNQPQHF,TGTGCCAGCAGCACGGGGTGGGGACAGGTGAATCAGCCCCAGCATTTT
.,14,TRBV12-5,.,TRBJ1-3,CASGFGPSGNTIYF,TGTGCTAGTGGTTTCGGTCCCTCTGGAAACACCATATATTTT
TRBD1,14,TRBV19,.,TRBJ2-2,CASRDRGRPGELFF,TGTGCCAGCCGGGACAGGGGACGTCCCGGGGAGCTGTTTTTT
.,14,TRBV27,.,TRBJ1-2,CASSFGEIGYGYTF,TGTGCCAGCAGTTTTGGGGAGATCGGCTATGGCTACACCTTC
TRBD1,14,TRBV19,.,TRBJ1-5,CASSSQGRNQPQHF,TGTGCCAGTAGCTCACAGGGGCGCAATCAGCCCCAGCATTTT
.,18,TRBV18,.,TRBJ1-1,CASFRDIQGPGVNTEAFF,TGTGCCAGCTTCCGCGACATACAGGGACCAGGGGTTAACACTGAAGCTTTCTTT
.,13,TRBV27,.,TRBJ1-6,CASSPYLNSPLHF,TGTGCCAGCAGTCCCTACCTTAATTCACCCCTCCACTTT
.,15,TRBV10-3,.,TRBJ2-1,CAISEPGTRGHEQFF,TGTGCCATCAGTGAGCCCGGGACTCGCGGCCATGAGCAGTTCTTC
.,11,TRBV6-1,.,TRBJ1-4,CASSDSGKLFF,TGTGCCAGCAGTGACAGCGGAAAACTGTTTTTT
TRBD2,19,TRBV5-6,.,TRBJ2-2,CASSPRGRTRLAGTGELFF,TGTGCCAGCAGCCCCCGGGGGAGGACTAGGCTTGCGGGCACCGGGGAGCTGTTTTTT
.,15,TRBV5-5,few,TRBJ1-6,CASSLETGRGSPLHF,TGTGCCAGCAGCTTGGAGACAGGTAGAGGTTCACCCCTCCACTTT
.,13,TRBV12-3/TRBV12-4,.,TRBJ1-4,CASSFATWAKLFF,TGTGCCAGCAGTTTTGCCACCTGGGCCAAACTGTTTTTT
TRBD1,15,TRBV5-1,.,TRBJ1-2,CASSNRTGTNYGYTF,TGCGCCAGCAGCAATAGGACAGGGACTAACTATGGCTACACCTTC
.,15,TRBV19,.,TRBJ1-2,CATTPTHRVNYGYTF,TGTGCCACCACTCCCACACACAGGGTCAACTATGGCTACACCTTC
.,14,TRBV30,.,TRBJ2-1,CAWSVIQGGNEQFF,TGTGCCTGGAGTGTAATCCAGGGTGGCAATGAGCAGTTCTTC
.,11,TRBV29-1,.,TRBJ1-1,CSVERDTEAFF,TGCAGCGTTGAGCGGGACACTGAAGCTTTCTTT
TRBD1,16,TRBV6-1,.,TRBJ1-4,CASSVLTGTGNEKLFF,TGTGCCAGCAGTGTGCTAACCGGGACAGGAAATGAAAAACTGTTTTTT
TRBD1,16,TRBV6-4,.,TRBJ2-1,CASSVRGQVPYNEQFF,TGTGCCAGCAGTGTGAGGGGGCAAGTACCCTACAATGAGCAGTTCTTC
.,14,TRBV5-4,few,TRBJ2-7,CASSLGGVVDEQYF,TGTGCCAGCAGCTTGGGGGGAGTGGTAGACGAGCAGTACTTC
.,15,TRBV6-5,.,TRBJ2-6,CASSLAGTGANVLTF,TGTGCCAGCAGTTTGGCTGGCACTGGGGCCAACGTCCTGACTTTC
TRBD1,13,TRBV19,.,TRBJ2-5,CASSIQGAETQYF,TGTGCCAGTAGTATACAGGGGGCGGAGACCCAGTACTTC
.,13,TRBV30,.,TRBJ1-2,CAWSVQGTYGYTF,TGTGCCTGGAGTGTACAGGGTACCTATGGCTACACCTTC
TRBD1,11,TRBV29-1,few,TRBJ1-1,CSVDETGTAFF,TGCAGCGTTGATGAGACAGGGACGGCTTTCTTT
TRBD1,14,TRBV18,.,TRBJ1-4,CASSPNRGNEKLFF,TGTGCCAGCTCACCTAACAGGGGGAATGAAAAACTGTTTTTT
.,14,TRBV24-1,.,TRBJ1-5,CATSDLNFNQPQHF,TGTGCCACCAGTGATTTGAACTTCAATCAGCCCCAGCATTTT
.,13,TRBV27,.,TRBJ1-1,CASSFNKNTEAFF,TGTGCCAGCAGTTTCAACAAGAACACTGAAGCTTTCTTT
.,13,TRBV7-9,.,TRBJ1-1,CASSQVMNTEAFF,TGTGCCAGCAGCCAGGTCATGAACACTGAAGCTTTCTTT
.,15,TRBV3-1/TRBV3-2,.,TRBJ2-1,CASSQLGTFYNEQFF,TGTGCCAGCAGCCAACTAGGGACTTTTTACAATGAGCAGTTCTTC
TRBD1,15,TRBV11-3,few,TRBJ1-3,CASSPGQGPGNTIYF,TGTGCCAGCAGCCCAGGACAGGGGCCCGGAAACACCATATATTTT
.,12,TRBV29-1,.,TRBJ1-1,CSVRLTNTEAFF,TGCAGCGTTAGACTGACGAACACTGAAGCTTTCTTT
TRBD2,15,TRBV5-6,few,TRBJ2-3,CASSFGLAEPDTQYF,TGTGCCAGCAGCTTCGGGCTAGCGGAACCAGATACGCAGTATTTT
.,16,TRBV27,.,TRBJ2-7,CASSLLGGGSSYEQYF,TGTGCCAGCAGTTTATTGGGAGGGGGGAGCTCCTACGAGCAGTACTTC
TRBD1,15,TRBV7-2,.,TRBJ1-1,CASSLLRGQGTEAFF,TGTGCCAGCAGCTTATTAAGGGGGCAGGGCACTGAAGCTTTCTTT
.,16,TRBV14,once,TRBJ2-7,CASSQGAGSSFYEQYF,TGTGCCAGCAGCCAAGGGGCGGGGTCCTCCTTCTACGAGCAGTACTTC
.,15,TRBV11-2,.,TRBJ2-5,CASSLAGEPRETQYF,TGTGCCAGCAGCTTAGCGGGGGAACCCCGGGAGACCCAGTACTTC
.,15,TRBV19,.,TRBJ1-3,CASSPDLRPGNTIYF,TGTGCCAGTAGTCCGGATCTGAGGCCTGGAAACACCATATATTTT
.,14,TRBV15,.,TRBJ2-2,CATQFQGNAGELFF,TGTGCCACCCAGTTCCAGGGTAACGCCGGGGAGCTGTTTTTT
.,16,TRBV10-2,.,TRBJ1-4,CASSEWASSTNEKLFF,TGCGCCAGCAGTGAGTGGGCAAGCTCAACTAATGAAAAACTGTTTTTT
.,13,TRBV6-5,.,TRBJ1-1,CASSSTVNTEAFF,TGTGCCAGCTCCTCGACAGTGAACACTGAAGCTTTCTTT
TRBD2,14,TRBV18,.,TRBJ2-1,CASQPGGGRNEQFF,TGTGCCAGCCAGCCGGGGGGGGGCCGTAATGAGCAGTTCTTC
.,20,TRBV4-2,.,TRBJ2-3,CASSQEGLAASSLSTDTQYF,TGTGCCAGCAGCCAAGAAGGGCTAGCAGCCAGCTCTCTTAGCACAGATACGCAGTATTTT
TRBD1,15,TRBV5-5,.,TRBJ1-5,CASSFRQGNNQPQHF,TGTGCCAGCAGCTTCCGACAGGGTAATAATCAGCCCCAGCATTTT
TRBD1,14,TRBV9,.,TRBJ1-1,CASSYTDRDTEAFF,TGTGCCAGCAGCTACACGGACAGGGATACTGAAGCTTTCTTT
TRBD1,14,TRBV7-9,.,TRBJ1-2,CASSPGQGNYGYTF,TGTGCCAGCAGCCCAGGACAGGGCAACTATGGCTACACCTTC